This T cell receptor beta chain comes out of a study of T cell repertoires in ileal Crohn's disease. On the study more broadly: Over 30% were active smokers at surgery; median disease duration was 7.9 years. Study conclusions and caveats: Compared with non-smokers, active smokers at surgery showed more clonal expansions. High-frequency clones were more common in sorted CD8 than CD4 cells.

Note on this clone: Its antigen is unknown.

V lost 5 bases and J lost 3, with 10 bases in between. Germline-derived CDR1 and CDR2 are MNHEY and SMNVEV (reference sequence). The CDR3 totals 13 residues. Around 0.55 micrograms of biopsy DNA per sample underwent TCRB immunosequencing. Produced via immunoSEQ multiplex PCR; TCRdb's table is partial and in-frame only. The data contain about 2,400 clones, roughly four fifths of them singletons. The chain joins TRBV27 to TRBJ1-2; possible D gene TRBD1, 6 bases. Specimen: ileal tissue. The TCR was taken from an adult with Crohn's disease. The CDR3 DNA reads TGTGCCAGCAGTATCAACAGGGACTATGGCTACACCTTC. Its translation is CASSINRDYGYTF.